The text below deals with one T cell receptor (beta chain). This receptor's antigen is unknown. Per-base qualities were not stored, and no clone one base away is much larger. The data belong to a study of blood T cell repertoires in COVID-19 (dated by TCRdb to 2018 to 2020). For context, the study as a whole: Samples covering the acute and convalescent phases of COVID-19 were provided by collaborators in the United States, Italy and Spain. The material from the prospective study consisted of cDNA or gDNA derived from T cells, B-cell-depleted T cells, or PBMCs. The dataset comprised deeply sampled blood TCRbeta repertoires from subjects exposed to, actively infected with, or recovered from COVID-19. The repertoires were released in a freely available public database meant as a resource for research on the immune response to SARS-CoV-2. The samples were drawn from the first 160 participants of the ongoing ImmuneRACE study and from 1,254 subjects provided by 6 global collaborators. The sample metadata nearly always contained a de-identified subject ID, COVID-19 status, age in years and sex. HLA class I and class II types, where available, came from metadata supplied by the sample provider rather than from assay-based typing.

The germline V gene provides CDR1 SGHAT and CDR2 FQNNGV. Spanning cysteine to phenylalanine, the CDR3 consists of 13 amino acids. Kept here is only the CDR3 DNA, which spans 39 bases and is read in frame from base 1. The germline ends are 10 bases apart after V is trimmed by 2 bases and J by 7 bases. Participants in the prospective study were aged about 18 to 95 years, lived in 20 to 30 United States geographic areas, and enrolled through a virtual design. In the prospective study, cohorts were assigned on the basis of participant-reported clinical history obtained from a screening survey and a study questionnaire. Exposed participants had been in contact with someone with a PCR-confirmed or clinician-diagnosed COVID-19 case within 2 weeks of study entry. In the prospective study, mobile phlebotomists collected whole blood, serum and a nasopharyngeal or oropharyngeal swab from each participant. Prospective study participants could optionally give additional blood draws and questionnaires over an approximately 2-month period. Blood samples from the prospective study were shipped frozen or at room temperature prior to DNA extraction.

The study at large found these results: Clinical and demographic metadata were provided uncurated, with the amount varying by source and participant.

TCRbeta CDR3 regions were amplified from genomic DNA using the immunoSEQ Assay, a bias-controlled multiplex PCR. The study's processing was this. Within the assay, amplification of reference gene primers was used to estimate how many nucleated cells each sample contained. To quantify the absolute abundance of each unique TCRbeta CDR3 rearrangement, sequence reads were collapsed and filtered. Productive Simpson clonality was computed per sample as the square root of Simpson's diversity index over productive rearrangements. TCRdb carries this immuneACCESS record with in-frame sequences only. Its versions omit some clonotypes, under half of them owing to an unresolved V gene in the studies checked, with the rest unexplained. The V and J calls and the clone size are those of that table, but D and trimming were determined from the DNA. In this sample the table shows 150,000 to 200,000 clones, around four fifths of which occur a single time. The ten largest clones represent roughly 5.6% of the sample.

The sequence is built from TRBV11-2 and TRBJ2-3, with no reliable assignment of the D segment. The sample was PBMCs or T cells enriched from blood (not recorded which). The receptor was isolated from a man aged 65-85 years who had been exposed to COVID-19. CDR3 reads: CASSLISRHTQYF. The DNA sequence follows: TGTGCCAGCAGCTTAATTTCGCGCCATACGCAGTATTTT.